These T cell receptor beta chains were read from a single sample in a study of PD-L1 blockade in urothelial cancer. Some clones are missing from TCRdb's copy, which holds only in-frame ones; the method was immunoSEQ multiplex PCR. The data contain around 66,000 clones, about 88% of them singletons. This material consisted of PBMCs, taken around atezolizumab (anti-PD-L1) treatment. All receptors come from a man between 60 and 75 years old with urothelial cancer. CDR3s include the opening cysteine and the closing phenylalanine or tryptophan. Each record gives: D gene, V gene, clone size, J gene, CDR3 DNA, CDR3 protein. D genes are given only for firm matches. Where a row states a size, it is once, few, many or the class of an expanded clone; other rows omit it.

>-|TRBV7-3|-|TRBJ2-2
TGTGCCAGCAGCTTATTATCCACCGGGGAGCTGTTTTTT
CASSLLSTGELFF
>-|TRBV11-2|-|TRBJ2-7
TGTGCCAGCAGCTCCCCGCGGGGACTGAGCTACGAGCAGTACTTC
CASSSPRGLSYEQYF
>-|TRBV19|-|TRBJ1-4
TGTGCCAGTGGTGTCGGTGAAAAACTGTTTTTT
CASGVGEKLFF
>-|TRBV7-3|once|TRBJ1-1
TGTGCCAGCAGCTTAACGGGCGCAGGGGCAGACACTGAAGCTTTCTTT
CASSLTGAGADTEAFF
>TRBD2|TRBV5-4|once|TRBJ2-5
TGTGCCAGCAGCCAAGGTCCTAGCGGGGGGCCAGTCAAAGAGACCCAGTACTTC
CASSQGPSGGPVKETQYF
>TRBD1|TRBV4-3|once|TRBJ2-1
TGCGCCAGCAGCCTAAAGTGGGACAGCTCCTACAATGAGCAGTTCTTC
CASSLKWDSSYNEQFF
>-|TRBV28|-|TRBJ2-7
TGTGCCAGCAGTTCCGGGACATACGAGCAGTACTTC
CASSSGTYEQYF
>TRBD1|TRBV30|-|TRBJ1-5
TGTGCCTGGAAGGACAGGGGGCTTCAGCCCCAGCATTTT
CAWKDRGLQPQHF
>TRBD2|TRBV19|-|TRBJ2-2
TGTGCCAGTAGTACAGCGGGGACCGGGGAGCTGTTTTTT
CASSTAGTGELFF
>TRBD1|TRBV7-9|-|TRBJ1-2
TGTGCCAGCAGCTTAATCACTCAGGGGGACTATGGCTACACCTTC
CASSLITQGDYGYTF
>-|TRBV7-2|-|TRBJ2-7
TGTGCCAGCAGCTTAACAGGGTTCTACGAGCAGTACTTC
CASSLTGFYEQYF
>-|TRBV10-1|-|TRBJ2-7
TGCGCCAGCAGTGAATCTCTTCCGGGGGCAGGGGGTCGCTACGAGCAGTACTTC
CASSESLPGAGGRYEQYF
>TRBD1|TRBV7-7|-|TRBJ2-5
TGTGCTAGCAGCTTAATCGGACAGGGAGACGAGACCCAGTACTTC
CASSLIGQGDETQYF
>-|TRBV13|-|TRBJ1-2
TGTGCCAGCAGCTCCCGGCGACAGGAGAGGGTCTATGGCTACACCTTC
CASSSRRQERVYGYTF
>-|TRBV5-1|-|TRBJ2-3
TGCGCCAGCAGCCTGGCGGGGTGGAAGGGCGCAGATACGCAGTATTTT
CASSLAGWKGADTQYF
>-|TRBV5-1|-|TRBJ2-7
TGCGCCAGCAGCTCTGGGGCTAACGAGCAGTACTTC
CASSSGANEQYF
>-|TRBV7-9|medium-sized|TRBJ1-1
TGTGCCAGCAGCTTAGCGTCCGGGTTCACTGAAGCTTTCTTT
CASSLASGFTEAFF
>-|TRBV10-3|-|TRBJ2-7
TGTGCCATCAGAGGACAGAGTTCCTACGAGCAGTACTTC
CAIRGQSSYEQYF
>TRBD1|TRBV19|-|TRBJ1-5
TGTGCCACCTCGGGACAGCCAAATCAGCCCCAGCATTTT
CATSGQPNQPQHF
>TRBD2|TRBV7-8|-|TRBJ2-7
TGTGCCAGCAGCTCCCGACTAGCGGGAGGGTACGAGCAGTACTTC
CASSSRLAGGYEQYF
>-|TRBV5-1|-|TRBJ2-7
TGCGCCAGCAGCTTGGGGTCGGGGAACGAGCAGTACTTC
CASSLGSGNEQYF
>TRBD1|TRBV5-1|-|TRBJ1-2
TGCGCCAGCAGGACGGGACAGGGACACCTCTATGGCTACACCTTC
CASRTGQGHLYGYTF
>TRBD1|TRBV10-2|-|TRBJ2-4
TGCGCCAGCAGTGAGTCCTGGCAGGGGGTGGGCAAAAACATTCAGTACTTC
CASSESWQGVGKNIQYF
>TRBD1|TRBV11-3|few|TRBJ2-5
TGTGCCAGCAGCTGGACAGGGGGCGAGACCCAGTACTTC
CASSWTGGETQYF